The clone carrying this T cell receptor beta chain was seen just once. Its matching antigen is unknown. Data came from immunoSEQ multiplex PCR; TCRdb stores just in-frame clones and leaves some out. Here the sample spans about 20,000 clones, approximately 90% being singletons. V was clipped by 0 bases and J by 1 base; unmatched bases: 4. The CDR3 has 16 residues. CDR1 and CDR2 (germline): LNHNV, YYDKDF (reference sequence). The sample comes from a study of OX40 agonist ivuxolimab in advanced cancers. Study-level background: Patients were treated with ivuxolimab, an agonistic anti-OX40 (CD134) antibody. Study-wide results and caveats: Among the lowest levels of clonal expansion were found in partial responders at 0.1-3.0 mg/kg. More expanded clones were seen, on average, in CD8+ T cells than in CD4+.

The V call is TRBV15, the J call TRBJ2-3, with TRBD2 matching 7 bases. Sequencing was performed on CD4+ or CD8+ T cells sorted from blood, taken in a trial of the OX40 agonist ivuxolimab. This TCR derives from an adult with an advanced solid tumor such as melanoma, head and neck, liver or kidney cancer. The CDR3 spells CATSRDRRGGTDTQYF. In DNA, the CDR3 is TGTGCCACCAGCAGAGATAGACGGGGGGGCACAGATACGCAGTATTTT.